Below are 18 T cell receptor beta chains sequenced from a single sample in a study of cytomegalovirus exposure and HLA in healthy donors. Sequencing used immunoSEQ multiplex PCR; TCRdb keeps in-frame clones, though not all of them. The sample records over 75,000 clones, about 85% being singletons. The sequenced sample consisted of PBMCs. Source of these receptors: a man aged 18 to 29 in good health and CMV-seropositive.

The CDR3 bases are TGTGCCAGCAGACCTAAGACCAACTGGGGGGGCGATACGCAGTATTTT. Translated: CASRPKTNWGGDTQYF. V gene TRBV11-3 combines with J gene TRBJ2-3; D possibly corresponds to TRBD2 (7 bases). This CDR3 region has 16 residues. Trimming stripped 6 bases from V and 6 bases from J, with 22 bases between. Germline V gene data show CDR1 as SGHNT and CDR2 as YENEEA.

The chain recombines TRBV7-8 with TRBJ2-1, with TRBD2 matching over 12 bases. The V gene's germline CDR1 is SGHVS and CDR2 FQNEAQ. The CDR3 extends over 16 amino acids. The junction had 5 bases not matched to a gene; V was cut back by 5 bases and J by 3 bases. The CDR3 sequence is CASSPWTSGIYNEQFF. CDR3 coding DNA: TGTGCCAGCAGCCCTTGGACTAGCGGGATCTACAATGAGCAGTTCTTC.

The rearrangement joins TRBV5-1 to TRBJ2-3; TRBD2 is a possible D gene (6 bases). V was clipped by 1 base and J by 2 bases, with 14 bases between them. Germline values: CDR1 SGHRS, CDR2 YFSETQ. There are 16 residues in the CDR3. CDR3 sequence reads: CASSLRGREITDTQYF. For the CDR3, the DNA is TGCGCCAGCAGCTTGAGGGGCCGGGAGATCACAGATACGCAGTATTTT.

V gene TRBV7-9 combines with J gene TRBJ2-3; perhaps TRBD1 as D (6 bases). Trimming removed 1 base from V and 4 bases from J, with 12 bases in between. Germline CDR1 reads SEHNR; CDR2 reads FQNEAQ (reference sequence). The CDR3 spans 15 residues. CDR3: CASSLVEGDADTQYF. In nucleotides, the CDR3 is TGTGCCAGCAGCTTAGTAGAGGGGGACGCAGATACGCAGTATTTT.

V gene TRBV15 combines with J gene TRBJ2-3; the match to TRBD1 covers 7 bases. The CDR3 has 15 residues. CDR1 and CDR2 (germline): LNHNV, YYDKDF (reference sequence). V trimming: 5 bases; J trimming: 7 bases; junction bases outside the gene matches: 12. CDR3 loop: CATSGSTGILNTQYF. DNA of the CDR3: TGTGCCACCAGCGGATCGACAGGGATACTAAATACGCAGTATTTT.

This rearrangement joins TRBV27 to TRBJ2-1; 7 positions agree with TRBD2. CDR1 is MNHEY and CDR2 is SMNVEV in the germline V gene (reference sequence). The CDR3 runs 19 residues. Unmatched junction bases numbered 19, after V lost 3 bases and J lost 5 bases. CDR3 sequence (DNA): TGTGCCAGCAGTTTTTGGGGCACTAAACGGGGGGACCTCCACAATGAGCAGTTCTTC. This sequence encodes CASSFWGTKRGDLHNEQFF.

The V and J genes are TRBV28 and TRBJ2-3, with D tentatively TRBD2 (5 bases). Germline-derived CDR1 and CDR2 are MDHEN and SYDVKM. Trimming took 1 base from V and 3 from J, leaving 8 bases between them. The CDR3 runs to 14 residues. Written as DNA, the CDR3 is TGTGCCAGCAGTTTATCCCCGGGGACAGATACGCAGTATTTT. It is translated as CASSLSPGTDTQYF. The full variable domain, with the rest looked up from reference TRBV28 and TRBJ2-3, is DVKVTQSSRYLVKRTGEKVFLECVQDMDHENMFWYRQDPGLGLRLIYFSYDVKMKEKGDIPEGYSVSREKKERFSLILESASTNQTSMYLCASSLSPGTDTQYFGPGTRLTVL.

This clone appeared a single time. The J gene is TRBJ2-1, the V gene TRBV15; 7 positions match TRBD1. The CDR3 consists of 15 residues. Germline CDR1 is LNHNV and CDR2 is YYDKDF (reference sequence). Losses at the gene ends were 5 bases for V and 0 bases for J; bases not matched to a gene: 4. The CDR3 here is CATSARDSSYNEQFF. The CDR3 DNA reads TGTGCCACCAGCGCCCGGGACAGCTCCTACAATGAGCAGTTCTTC.

This chain connects TRBV28 to TRBJ2-6, with TRBD1 as a possible D gene (5 bases). Trimming removed 2 bases from V and 0 bases from J, with 8 bases in between. The CDR3 spans 16 residues. Per the germline V gene, CDR1 is MDHEN and CDR2 is SYDVKM. The CDR3 sequence is CASSLSQGSGANVLTF. In nucleotides, the CDR3 is TGTGCCAGCAGTTTAAGCCAGGGCTCTGGGGCCAACGTCCTGACTTTC.

This clone was picked up a small number of times. The chain carries TRBV6-1 and TRBJ2-3; TRBD1 matches at 8 bases. The germline V gene encodes CDR1 MNHNS and CDR2 SASEGT. J lost 4 bases, V lost 7 bases, and 7 bases had no gene match. This CDR3 spans 14 amino acids. CDR3 sequence (DNA): TGTGCCAGCAACGGACAGGGTGAAGCAGATACGCAGTATTTT. This gives the protein CASNGQGEADTQYF.

The chain uses TRBV18 and TRBJ2-7; 7 bases match TRBD1. The germline V gene has CDR1 KGHSH and CDR2 LQKENI. This CDR3 region has 15 residues. Germline trimming cut 6 bases from V and 7 bases from J; bases unmatched to any gene: 15. This chain's CDR3 is CASSLGQVGYGEQYV. The CDR3, as DNA: TGTGCCAGCTCCCTCGGACAGGTCGGGTACGGAGAGCAGTACGTC.

V gene TRBV7-5 combines with J gene TRBJ2-2; the table's TRBD2 call for D was not verified on the DNA. TRBV7-5 is deemed a pseudogene. The CDR3 covers 14 residues. The CDR3 DNA reads TGTGTCAGAAGCTGGACTAGGCACACCGGGGAGCTGTTTTTT. It translates to CVRSWTRHTGELFF.

V usage is TRBV29-1 and J usage is TRBJ2-3; maybe TRBD2 (6 bases). The CDR3 length is 14 residues. The V and J ends lost 4 bases and 3 bases respectively, with 14 bases between them. Germline V gene lookup returns CDR1 SQVTM and CDR2 ANQGSEA. CDR3 nucleotides: TGCAGCGTTGTTAGGGCAGGGAGGACAGATACGCAGTATTTT. Its translation: CSVVRAGRTDTQYF.

The genes are TRBV6-1 and TRBJ2-1; 9 bases align to TRBD2. V was pared by 4 bases and J by 3 bases, with 4 bases of the junction left unmatched. The length of the CDR3 is 15 residues. Per germline, CDR1 MNHNS and CDR2 SASEGT. The CDR3 coding sequence is TGTGCCAGCAGTGTGGGACTAGCCGACTACAATGAGCAGTTCTTC. It encodes CASSVGLADYNEQFF.

This chain connects TRBV29-1 to TRBJ2-1; D is perhaps TRBD2 (7 bases). V dropped 8 bases and J dropped 12 bases, with 17 bases sitting between them. CDR1 SQVTM and CDR2 ANQGSEA come from the germline V gene. The length of the CDR3 is 11 residues. The CDR3 nucleotides are TGCAGCTCAACATCGGGGGGCATGCAGTTCTTC. It codes for CSSTSGGMQFF.

J is TRBJ2-3 and V is TRBV7-2; 10 nucleotides line up with TRBD2. J lost 10 bases, V lost 1 base, and 2 bases had no gene match. Germline CDR1 SGHTA, CDR2 FQGNSA. CDR3 length: 13 amino acids. The CDR3 bases are TGTGCCAGCAGCTTAGGTAGCGGGAGGCCGCAGTATTTT. It yields the protein CASSLGSGRPQYF.

This clone was seen only once. This rearrangement joins TRBV5-1 to TRBJ2-1; the D is unclear. V dropped 5 bases and J dropped 7 bases, with 7 bases sitting between them. There are 11 residues in the CDR3. Per the germline V gene, CDR1 is SGHRS and CDR2 is YFSETQ. CDR3 sequence (DNA): TGCGCCAGCAGTCGTGAGAATGAGCAGTTCTTC. Encoded protein: CASSRENEQFF. Full variable domain (rest looked up from reference TRBV5-1 and TRBJ2-1): KAGVTQTPRYLIKTRGQQVTLSCSPISGHRSVSWYQQTPGQGLQFLFEYFSETQRNKGNFPGRFSGRQFSNSRSEMNVSTLELGDSALYLCASSRENEQFFGPGTRLTVL.

The chain links TRBV7-3 to TRBJ2-2, with 8 bases that match TRBD1. With 3 bases clipped from V and 2 bases from J, the junction kept 5 bases outside the gene matches. This CDR3 is built from 16 residues. Germline CDR1 reads SGHTA; CDR2 reads FQGTGA. The CDR3 nucleotides read TGTGCCAGCAGCTTTTCCGGGACAGGAAACACCGGGGAGCTGTTTTTT. Its protein product is CASSFSGTGNTGELFF.